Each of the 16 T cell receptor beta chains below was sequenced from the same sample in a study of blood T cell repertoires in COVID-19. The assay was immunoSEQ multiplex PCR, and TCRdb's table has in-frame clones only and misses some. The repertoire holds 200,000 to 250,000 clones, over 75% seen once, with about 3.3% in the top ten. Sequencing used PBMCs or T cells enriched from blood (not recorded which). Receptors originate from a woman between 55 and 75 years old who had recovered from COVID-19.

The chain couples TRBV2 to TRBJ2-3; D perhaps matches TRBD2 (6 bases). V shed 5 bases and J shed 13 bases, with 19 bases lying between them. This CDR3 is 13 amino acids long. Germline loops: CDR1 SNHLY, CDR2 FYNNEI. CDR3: CASSRVADRFEYF. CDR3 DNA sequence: TGTGCCAGCAGTCGGGTAGCGGACCGCTTTGAGTATTTT.

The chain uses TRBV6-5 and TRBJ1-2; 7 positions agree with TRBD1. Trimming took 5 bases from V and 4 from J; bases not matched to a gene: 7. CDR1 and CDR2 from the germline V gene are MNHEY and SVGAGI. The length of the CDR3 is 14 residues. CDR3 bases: TGTGCCAGCAGTCACAGGGGAGAGGGCTATGGCTACACCTTC. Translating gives CASSHRGEGYGYTF.

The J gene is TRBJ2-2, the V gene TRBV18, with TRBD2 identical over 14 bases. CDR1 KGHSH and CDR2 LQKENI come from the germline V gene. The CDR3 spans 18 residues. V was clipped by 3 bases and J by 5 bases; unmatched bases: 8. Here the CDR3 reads CASSPPGLAGGRTGELFF. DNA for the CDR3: TGTGCCAGCTCACCCCCCGGACTAGCGGGAGGAAGAACCGGGGAGCTGTTTTTT. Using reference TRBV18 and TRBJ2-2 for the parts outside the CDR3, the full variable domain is NAGVMQNPRHLVRRRGQEARLRCSPMKGHSHVYWYRQLPEEGLKFMVYLQKENIIDESGMPKERFSAEFPKEGPSILRIQQVVRGDSAAYFCASSPPGLAGGRTGELFFGEGSRLTVL.

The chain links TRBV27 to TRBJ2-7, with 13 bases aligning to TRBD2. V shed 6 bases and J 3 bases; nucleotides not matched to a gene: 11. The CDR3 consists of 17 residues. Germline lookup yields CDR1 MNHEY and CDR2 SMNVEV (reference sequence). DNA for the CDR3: TGTGCCAGCAGACTTGGGACTAGCGGGATTTCTAACTACGAGCAGTACTTC. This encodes CASRLGTSGISNYEQYF.

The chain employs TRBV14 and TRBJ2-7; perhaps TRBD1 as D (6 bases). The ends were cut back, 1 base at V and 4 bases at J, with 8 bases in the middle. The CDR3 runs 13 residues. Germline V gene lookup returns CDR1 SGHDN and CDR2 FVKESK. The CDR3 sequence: CASSQVQGYEQYF. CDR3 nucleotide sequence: TGTGCCAGCAGCCAAGTACAGGGTTACGAGCAGTACTTC.

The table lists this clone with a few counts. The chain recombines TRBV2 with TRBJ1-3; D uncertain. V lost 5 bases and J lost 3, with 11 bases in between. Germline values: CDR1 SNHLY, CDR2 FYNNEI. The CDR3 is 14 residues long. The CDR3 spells CASSPSVNGNTIYF. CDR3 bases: TGTGCCAGCAGTCCCAGTGTTAATGGAAACACCATATATTTT.

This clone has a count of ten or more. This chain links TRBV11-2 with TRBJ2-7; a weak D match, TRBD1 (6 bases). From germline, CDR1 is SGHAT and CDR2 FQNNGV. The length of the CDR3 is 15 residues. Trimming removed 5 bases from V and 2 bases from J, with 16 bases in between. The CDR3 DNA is TGTGCCAGCAGCCCACAGGGCTACCCTACCTACGAGCAGTACTTC. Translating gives CASSPQGYPTYEQYF.

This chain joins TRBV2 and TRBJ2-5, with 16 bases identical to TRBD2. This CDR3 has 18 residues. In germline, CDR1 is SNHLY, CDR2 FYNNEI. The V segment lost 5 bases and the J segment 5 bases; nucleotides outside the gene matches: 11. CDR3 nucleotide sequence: TGTGCCAGCAGTACCGGGACTAGCGGGAGGGCCCTCGGGGAGACCCAGTACTTC. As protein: CASSTGTSGRALGETQYF.

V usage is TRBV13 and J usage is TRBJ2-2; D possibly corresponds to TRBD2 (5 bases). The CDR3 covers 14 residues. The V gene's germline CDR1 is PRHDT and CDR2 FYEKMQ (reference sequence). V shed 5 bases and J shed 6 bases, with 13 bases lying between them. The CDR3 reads CASSAPREPGELFF. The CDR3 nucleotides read TGTGCCAGCAGCGCACCCCGGGAACCCGGGGAGCTGTTTTTT.

CDR3 nucleotide sequence: TGTGCCAGCAGCGTAAGACAGGGGAACACCGGGGAGCTGTTTTTT. Its protein is CASSVRQGNTGELFF. The genes are TRBV9 and TRBJ2-2; 7 bases fit TRBD1. Germline loops: CDR1 SGDLS, CDR2 YYNGEE. The V and J ends lost 1 base and 1 base, in that order; junction bases with no gene match: 1. This CDR3 comprises 15 residues.

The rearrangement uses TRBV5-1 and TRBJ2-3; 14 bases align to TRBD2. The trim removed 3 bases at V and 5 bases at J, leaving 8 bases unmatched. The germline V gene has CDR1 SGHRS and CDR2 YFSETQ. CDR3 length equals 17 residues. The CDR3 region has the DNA TGCGCCAGCAGCTCGGGACTAGCGGGGGTGCTGGGAGATACGCAGTATTTT. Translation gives CASSSGLAGVLGDTQYF.

CDR3 loop: CASSLDRSGYTF. DNA of the CDR3: TGTGCCAGCAGCTTGGACAGGAGTGGCTACACCTTC. This sequence joins TRBV5-6 and TRBJ1-2; the D gene is possibly TRBD1 (5 bases). Germline V gene lookup returns CDR1 SGHDT and CDR2 YYEEEE. V lost 0 bases to trimming and J lost 7 bases, with 7 bases between them. The CDR3 runs to 12 residues.

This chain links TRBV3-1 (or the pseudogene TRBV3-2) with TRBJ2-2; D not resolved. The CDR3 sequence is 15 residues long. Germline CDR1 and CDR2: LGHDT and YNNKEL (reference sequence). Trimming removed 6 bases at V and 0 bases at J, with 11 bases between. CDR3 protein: CASRHQNTNTGELFF. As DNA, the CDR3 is TGTGCCAGCAGGCACCAGAACACGAACACCGGGGAGCTGTTTTTT.

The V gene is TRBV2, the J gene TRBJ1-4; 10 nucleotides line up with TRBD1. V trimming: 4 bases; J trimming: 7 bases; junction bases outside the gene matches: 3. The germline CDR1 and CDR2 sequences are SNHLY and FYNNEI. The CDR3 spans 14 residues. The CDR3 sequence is CASSVGQGREKLFF. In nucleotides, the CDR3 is TGTGCCAGCAGTGTGGGACAGGGGCGTGAAAAACTGTTTTTT.

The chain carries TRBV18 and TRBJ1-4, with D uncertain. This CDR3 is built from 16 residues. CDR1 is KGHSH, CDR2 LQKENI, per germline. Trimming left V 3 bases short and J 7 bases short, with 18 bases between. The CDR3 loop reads CASSPLETNLSEKLFF. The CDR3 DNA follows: TGTGCCAGCTCACCTCTCGAAACGAATCTAAGTGAAAAACTGTTTTTT.

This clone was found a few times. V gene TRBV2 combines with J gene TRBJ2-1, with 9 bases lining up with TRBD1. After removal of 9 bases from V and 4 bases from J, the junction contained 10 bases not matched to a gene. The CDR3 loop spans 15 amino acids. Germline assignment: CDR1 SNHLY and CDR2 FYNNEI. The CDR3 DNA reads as TGTGCCAGACATAAGACAGGGGGTAGTTACAATGAGCAGTTCTTC. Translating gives CARHKTGGSYNEQFF.